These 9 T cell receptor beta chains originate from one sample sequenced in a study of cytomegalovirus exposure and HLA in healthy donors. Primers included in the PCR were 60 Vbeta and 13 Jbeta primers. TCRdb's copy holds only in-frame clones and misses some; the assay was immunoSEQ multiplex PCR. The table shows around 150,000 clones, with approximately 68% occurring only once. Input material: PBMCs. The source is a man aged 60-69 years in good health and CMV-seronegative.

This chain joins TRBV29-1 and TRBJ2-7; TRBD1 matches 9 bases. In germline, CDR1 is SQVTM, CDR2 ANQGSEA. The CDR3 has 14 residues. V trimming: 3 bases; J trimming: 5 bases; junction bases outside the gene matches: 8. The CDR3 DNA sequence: TGCAGCGTTGAGAGCGGGGACAGGGTCCACGAGCAGTACTTC. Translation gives CSVESGDRVHEQYF.

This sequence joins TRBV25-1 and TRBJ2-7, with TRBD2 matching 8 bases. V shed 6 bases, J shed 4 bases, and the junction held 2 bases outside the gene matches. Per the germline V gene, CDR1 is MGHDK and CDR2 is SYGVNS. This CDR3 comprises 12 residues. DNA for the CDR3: TGTGCCAGCAGAACTAGCGGTTACGAGCAGTACTTC. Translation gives CASRTSGYEQYF.

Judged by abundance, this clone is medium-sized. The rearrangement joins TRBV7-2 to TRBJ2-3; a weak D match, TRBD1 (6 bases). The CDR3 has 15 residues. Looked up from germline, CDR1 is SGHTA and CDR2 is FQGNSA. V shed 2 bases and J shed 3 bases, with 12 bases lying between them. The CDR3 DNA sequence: TGTGCCAGCAGCTTATCATACAGGGAAACAGATACGCAGTATTTT. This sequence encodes CASSLSYRETDTQYF.

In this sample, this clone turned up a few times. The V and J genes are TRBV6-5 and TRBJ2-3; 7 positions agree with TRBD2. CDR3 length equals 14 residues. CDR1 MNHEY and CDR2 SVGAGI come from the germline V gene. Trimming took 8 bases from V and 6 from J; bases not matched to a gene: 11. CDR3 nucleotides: TGTGCCAGCCGTAAGGGAGGGCCCCCCGATACGCAGTATTTT. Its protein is CASRKGGPPDTQYF.

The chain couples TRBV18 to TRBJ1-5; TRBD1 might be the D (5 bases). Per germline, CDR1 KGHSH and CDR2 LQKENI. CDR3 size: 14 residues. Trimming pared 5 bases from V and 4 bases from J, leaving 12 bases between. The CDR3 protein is CASSLLQDNQPQHF. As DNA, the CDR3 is TGTGCCAGCTCATTATTACAGGATAATCAGCCCCAGCATTTT.

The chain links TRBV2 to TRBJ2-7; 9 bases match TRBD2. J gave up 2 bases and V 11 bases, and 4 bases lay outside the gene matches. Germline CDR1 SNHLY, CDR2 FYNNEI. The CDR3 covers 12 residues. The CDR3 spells CAVTSGTYEQYF. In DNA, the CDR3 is TGTGCCGTGACTAGCGGAACCTACGAGCAGTACTTC. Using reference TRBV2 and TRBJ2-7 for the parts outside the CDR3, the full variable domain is EPEVTQTPSHQVTQMGQEVILRCVPISNHLYFYWYRQILGQKVEFLVSFYNNEISEKSEIFDDQFSVERPDGSNFTLKIRSTKLEDSAMYFCAVTSGTYEQYFGPGTRLTVT.

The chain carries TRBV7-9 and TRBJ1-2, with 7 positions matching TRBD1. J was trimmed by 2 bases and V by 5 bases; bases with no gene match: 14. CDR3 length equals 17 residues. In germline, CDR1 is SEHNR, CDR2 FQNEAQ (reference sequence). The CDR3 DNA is TGTGCCAGCAGCCGCCACTTAGGGACAGAAGACAACTATGGCTACACCTTC. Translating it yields CASSRHLGTEDNYGYTF. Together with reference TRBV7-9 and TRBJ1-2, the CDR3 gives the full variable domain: DTGVSQNPRHKITKRGQNVTFRCDPISEHNRLYWYRQTLGQGPEFLTYFQNEAQLEKSRLLSDRFSAERPKGSFSTLEIQRTEQGDSAMYLCASSRHLGTEDNYGYTFGSGTRLTVV.

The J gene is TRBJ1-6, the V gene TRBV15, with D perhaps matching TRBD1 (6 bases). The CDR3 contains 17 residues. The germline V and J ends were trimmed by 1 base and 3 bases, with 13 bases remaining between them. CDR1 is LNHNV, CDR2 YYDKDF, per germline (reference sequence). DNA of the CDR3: TGTGCCACCAGCAGAGTCGGGGGGCGCCTCTATAATTCACCCCTCCACTTT. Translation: CATSRVGGRLYNSPLHF. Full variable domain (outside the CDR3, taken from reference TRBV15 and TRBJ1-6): DAMVIQNPRYQVTQFGKPVTLSCSQTLNHNVMYWYQQKSSQAPKLLFHYYDKDFNNEADTPDNFQSRRPNTSFCFLDIRSPGLGDTAMYLCATSRVGGRLYNSPLHFGNGTRLTVT.

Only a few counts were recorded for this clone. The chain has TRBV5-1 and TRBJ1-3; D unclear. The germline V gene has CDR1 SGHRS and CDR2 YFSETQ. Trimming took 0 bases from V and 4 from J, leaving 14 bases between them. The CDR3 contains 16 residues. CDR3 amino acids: CASSLAGSQRGNTIYF. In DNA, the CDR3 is TGCGCCAGCAGCTTGGCCGGGTCTCAAAGGGGAAACACCATATATTTT.